Listed below are T cell receptor beta chains from one sample, sequenced in a study of OX40 agonist ivuxolimab in advanced cancers. Produced via immunoSEQ multiplex PCR; TCRdb's table is partial and in-frame only. This table holds roughly 100,000 clones, 80% to 85% found once. This specimen was CD4+ or CD8+ T cells sorted from blood, taken in a trial of the OX40 agonist ivuxolimab. Source of these receptors: an adult with an advanced solid tumor such as melanoma, head and neck, liver or kidney cancer. Each CDR3 is given with its conserved first and last residue. Some rows have no size entry. The others give once, few or many, or a class for an expanded clone.

clone_size v_call cdr3_aa
- TRBV19 CASSITRGTGSSPLHF
- TRBV10-3 CAISGGSRGSWTEAFF
- TRBV14 CASSRLGTGGTGELFF
- TRBV7-2 CASSLDFFGGYTF
- TRBV7-2 CASSPWAGGKRDTEAFF
- TRBV5-6 CASSRGRGAQETQYF
- TRBV6-6 CASTHGAGADYGYTF
few TRBV6-6 CASRIGNTIYF
- TRBV19 CASSIFSSTDTQYF
- TRBV23-1 CASSPRCETQYF
- TRBV9 CASSVGLPNSPLHF
few TRBV5-4 CASSGGYTGELFF
- TRBV5-4 CASSLRGSGELFF
- TRBV11-3 CASSLAQGYHTQYF
- TRBV18 CASSPRQGDQPQHF
- TRBV9 CASSVFGSNEQFF